This T cell receptor beta chain came from a study of blood T cell repertoires in COVID-19. Study in general: Acute and convalescent COVID-19 specimens originated in the United States, Italy and Spain.

The germline V gene encodes CDR1 SEHNR and CDR2 FQNEAQ (reference sequence). The CDR3 has 13 residues. With 2 bases removed from V and 5 bases from J, the gap between germline ends came to 9 bases. Seattle researchers signed up patients amid active infection and tracked them longitudinally. In the original processing: Amplification with reference gene primers provided the estimates of nucleated cell counts. Profiling relied on immunoSEQ multiplex PCR, and the TCRdb table lists in-frame clones only, not all of them. The V and J calls and clone size were taken over from that table, and D and trimming were inferred from the DNA. Altogether about 55,000 clones are present, 87% being singletons, with the ten largest covering roughly 3.7%.

The material sequenced was peripheral blood. The rearrangement uses TRBV7-9 and TRBJ2-5, with a possible D match to TRBD2 (6 bases). This clonotype was sampled from a man in his forties or fifties with COVID-19, enrolled during active disease. The CDR3 coding sequence is TGTGCCAGCAGCTTACTAGCGTTGGAGACCCAGTACTTC. This gives the protein CASSLLALETQYF.